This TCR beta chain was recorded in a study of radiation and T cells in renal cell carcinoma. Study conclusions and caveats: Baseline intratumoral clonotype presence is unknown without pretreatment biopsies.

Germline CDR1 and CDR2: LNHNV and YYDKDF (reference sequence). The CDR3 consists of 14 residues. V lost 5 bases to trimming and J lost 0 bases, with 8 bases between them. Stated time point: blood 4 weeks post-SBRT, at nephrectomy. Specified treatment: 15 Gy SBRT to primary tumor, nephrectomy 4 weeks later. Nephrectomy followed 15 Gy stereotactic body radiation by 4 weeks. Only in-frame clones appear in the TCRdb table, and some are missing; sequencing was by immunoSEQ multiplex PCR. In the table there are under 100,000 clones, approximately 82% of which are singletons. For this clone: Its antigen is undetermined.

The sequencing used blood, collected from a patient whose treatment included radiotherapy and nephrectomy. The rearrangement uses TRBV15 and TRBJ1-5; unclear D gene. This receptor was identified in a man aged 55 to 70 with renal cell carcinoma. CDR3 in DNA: TGTGCCACCAGCGGGTACAGTAGCAATCAGCCCCAGCATTTT. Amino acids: CATSGYSSNQPQHF.